This entry lists 24 T cell receptor beta chains sequenced from one sample in a study of T-cell memory formation after mild COVID-19. TCRdb independently ran MiXCR on the 5' RACE reads; one entry per CDR3 protein. This table holds 350,000 to 500,000 distinct CDR3 sequences, 23% found once. Sequenced: PBMCs or a T cell subset sorted from them (not recorded which). Receptors were obtained from an adult woman who had mild COVID-19 (a few samples of this study predate the infection). Cell type and time point are not known.

V gene TRBV5-1 combines with J gene TRBJ1-5; D is possibly TRBD1 (5 bases). V lost 0 bases, J lost 6 bases, and 10 bases lay in between. Germline-derived CDR1 and CDR2 are SGHRS and YFSETQ. This CDR3 has 14 amino acids. In nucleotides, the CDR3 is TGCGCCAGCAGCTTGGAAGGGGTCGGTCAGCCCCAGCATTTT. The encoded protein is CASSLEGVGQPQHF.

This clonotype was seen only a few times. The chain couples TRBV7-9 to TRBJ2-1; 14 positions agree with TRBD2. The germline gives CDR1 SEHNR, CDR2 FQNEAQ (reference sequence). With 5 bases clipped from V and 9 bases from J, the junction kept 3 bases outside the gene matches. The CDR3 length is 14 residues. The CDR3 DNA sequence: TGTGCCAGCAGCGTGGGACTAGCGGGAGCTGAGCAGTTCTTC. Protein sequence: CASSVGLAGAEQFF.

J is TRBJ2-2 and V is TRBV28, with D perhaps TRBD1 (7 bases). V lost 1 base and J 4 bases, leaving 10 bases between the germline ends. CDR3 length equals 15 residues. Germline CDR1 reads MDHEN; CDR2 reads SYDVKM. CDR3 in DNA: TGTGCCAGCAGTTTATATCAGGGGGGCACCGGGGAGCTGTTTTTT. Amino acid sequence: CASSLYQGGTGELFF.

The genes are TRBV7-3 and TRBJ2-2, with D perhaps TRBD1 (5 bases). This CDR3 contains 14 residues. Trimming removed 1 base from V and 5 bases from J, with 8 bases in between. The germline gives CDR1 SGHTA, CDR2 FQGTGA. The CDR3 sequence: CASSLSAGTGELFF. DNA for the CDR3: TGTGCCAGCAGCTTAAGTGCAGGGACCGGGGAGCTGTTTTTT.

This clonotype was observed a handful of times. In nucleotides, the CDR3 is TGTGCCAGCAGCCAAGATCCTGGAGTCGAAGATACGCAGTATTTT. It codes for CASSQDPGVEDTQYF. V and J are TRBV4-2 and TRBJ2-3; no clear D gene. Germline V lookup: CDR1 LGHNA, CDR2 YNFKEQ. CDR3 length: 15 residues. The V end lost 0 bases, the J end lost 5 bases, and 12 bases lay between the germline ends.

A few counts support this clonotype. The chain couples TRBV5-1 to TRBJ2-1; tentatively, D is TRBD1 (6 bases). Per germline, CDR1 SGHRS and CDR2 YFSETQ. Trimming stripped 3 bases from V and 9 bases from J, with 13 bases between. This CDR3 contains 13 residues. The CDR3 sequence is CASSSHQGREQFF. The DNA of the CDR3 is TGCGCCAGCAGCTCGCACCAGGGGCGTGAGCAGTTCTTC.

The chain has TRBV20-1 and TRBJ2-5, with D perhaps matching TRBD2 (7 bases). This CDR3 region has 13 residues. Germline-derived CDR1 and CDR2 are DFQATT and SNEGSKA (reference sequence). Deletions cut 5 bases from V and 3 bases from J, with 13 bases between. CDR3 DNA: TGCAGTGCTGCTAGGGGGGGCGAAGAGACCCAGTACTTC. Translating gives CSAARGGEETQYF.

The chain joins TRBV7-3 to TRBJ2-1; 7 bases agree with TRBD2. After removal of 8 bases from V and 2 bases from J, the junction contained 6 bases not matched to a gene. Germline CDR1 and CDR2: SGHTA and FQGTGA. The CDR3 is made up of 14 amino acids. The CDR3 sequence: CASGGGSTYNEQFF. DNA of the CDR3: TGTGCCAGCGGCGGGGGTAGTACCTACAATGAGCAGTTCTTC.

This clonotype appeared a few times. The rearrangement uses TRBV7-9 and TRBJ1-5, with 12 bases aligning to TRBD1. The V segment lost 3 bases and the J segment 0 bases; nucleotides outside the gene matches: 12. This CDR3 contains 20 residues. The V gene's germline CDR1 is SEHNR and CDR2 FQNEAQ (reference sequence). The CDR3 here is CASSFSGTGGKFYSNQPQHF. Here the CDR3 DNA reads TGTGCCAGCAGCTTCTCCGGGACAGGGGGCAAATTTTATAGCAATCAGCCCCAGCATTTT.

This clonotype was detected many times. This chain connects TRBV6-1 to TRBJ2-1; unclear D gene. Trimming removed 7 bases from V and 0 bases from J, with 10 bases in between. Germline V CDR1 and CDR2: MNHNS, SASEGT. This CDR3 region has 14 residues. Here the CDR3 reads CASKRPVSYNEQFF. CDR3 nucleotide sequence: TGTGCCAGCAAACGACCGGTCTCCTACAATGAGCAGTTCTTC.

This clonotype turned up a few times. V is TRBV6-1 and J is TRBJ2-3; D gene uncertain. Germline V gene sequence: CDR1 MNHNS, CDR2 SASEGT. With 10 bases removed from V and 3 bases from J, the gap between germline ends came to 14 bases. The CDR3 covers 13 residues. CDR3 residues: CANPCSVTDTQYF. In nucleotides, the CDR3 is TGTGCCAACCCTTGTAGTGTGACAGATACGCAGTATTTT.

The chain is built from TRBV6-6 and TRBJ2-7; 11 positions agree with TRBD2. The CDR3 covers 15 residues. Germline V lookup: CDR1 MNHNY, CDR2 SVGAGI (reference sequence). Trimming took 6 bases from V and 0 from J; bases not matched to a gene: 4. CDR3: CASRPTSGISYEQYF. The CDR3 nucleotides are TGTGCCAGCAGGCCGACTAGCGGGATCTCCTACGAGCAGTACTTC.

The chain employs TRBV12-3 or TRBV12-4 and TRBJ1-6; no definite D call. CDR3 length: 13 amino acids. V shed 5 bases and J shed 9 bases, with 11 bases lying between them. The CDR3 region has the DNA TGTGCCAGCAGTCCCCGGGAAGGTTCACCCCTCCACTTT. Protein product: CASSPREGSPLHF.

The chain links TRBV6-1 to TRBJ1-5; the D is unclear. CDR3 length equals 16 residues. CDR1 and CDR2 (germline): MNHNS, SASEGT. V was trimmed by 6 bases and J by 7 bases, leaving 22 bases between them. DNA for the CDR3: TGTGCCAGCAGAGACCTCACTTATTTTAGTAGACAGCCCCAGCATTTT. Translated, it gives CASRDLTYFSRQPQHF.

The chain is built from TRBV6-2 or TRBV6-3 and TRBJ1-3; the D gene is possibly TRBD1 (5 bases). The CDR3 has 15 residues. The germline CDR1 and CDR2 sequences are MNHEY and SVGEGT. The V end was cut by 5 bases, the J end by 4 bases, with 15 bases between. The DNA of the CDR3 is TGTGCCAGCAGTCGGACTGGGGCGCCGGGAAACACCATATATTTT. Residues: CASSRTGAPGNTIYF.

The rearrangement joins TRBV24-1 to TRBJ2-3; D gene unclear. The CDR3 runs 16 residues. Trimming shortened V by 4 bases and J by 2 bases, and 15 bases separated the two germline ends. Germline lookup yields CDR1 KGHDR and CDR2 SFDVKD. Here the CDR3 DNA reads TGTGCCACCAGTGACCCTATTGATACCCTCACAGATACGCAGTATTTT. This codes for CATSDPIDTLTDTQYF.

This chain links TRBV7-9 with TRBJ1-1, with 7 bases that match TRBD1. The germline gives CDR1 SEHNR, CDR2 FQNEAQ (reference sequence). This CDR3 is 14 amino acids long. J was trimmed by 4 bases and V by 5 bases; bases with no gene match: 7. The CDR3, as DNA: TGTGCCAGCAGCCCCGACAGGGTTGCCACTGAAGCTTTCTTT. Translating it yields CASSPDRVATEAFF. The full variable domain, in which reference TRBV7-9 and TRBJ1-1 provide the parts outside the CDR3, is DTGVSQNPRHKITKRGQNVTFRCDPISEHNRLYWYRQTLGQGPEFLTYFQNEAQLEKSRLLSDRFSAERPKGSFSTLEIQRTEQGDSAMYLCASSPDRVATEAFFGQGTRLTVV.

The chain combines TRBV29-1 with TRBJ1-4; no clear D gene. This CDR3 contains 15 residues. Germline V gives CDR1 SQVTM, CDR2 ANQGSEA. The germline V and J ends were trimmed by 3 bases and 3 bases, with 14 bases remaining between them. CDR3 in DNA: TGCAGCGTTGAGGTTATCAAGGACGCTAATGAAAAACTGTTTTTT. Translating gives CSVEVIKDANEKLFF.

This clonotype has more than one count but fewer than ten. The chain is built from TRBV9 and TRBJ2-3; D not resolved. Germline V gene sequence: CDR1 SGDLS, CDR2 YYNGEE. The CDR3 runs to 15 residues. V dropped 0 bases and J dropped 5 bases, with 13 bases sitting between them. The CDR3 coding sequence is TGTGCCAGCAGCGTAGGAGGTCGTCAAATAGATACGCAGTATTTT. Its protein is CASSVGGRQIDTQYF.

CDR3 DNA sequence: TGCGCCAGCAGCTTGGATGGGGACGTTCAGCCCCAGCATTTT. This sequence encodes CASSLDGDVQPQHF. The rearrangement joins TRBV5-1 to TRBJ1-5, with a tentative D call TRBD1 (5 bases). V was shortened by 0 bases and J by 6 bases, with 10 bases between the two germline ends. The V gene's germline CDR1 is SGHRS and CDR2 YFSETQ. The CDR3 spans 14 residues.

V gene TRBV5-1 combines with J gene TRBJ1-2; 11 nucleotides align to TRBD1. V trimming: 3 bases; J trimming: 4 bases; junction bases outside the gene matches: 14. CDR3 length: 18 amino acids. Germline V gene lookup returns CDR1 SGHRS and CDR2 YFSETQ. CDR3 sequence reads: CASSSTPTGTGGSYGYTF. The CDR3 DNA reads as TGCGCCAGCAGCTCGACGCCTACAGGGACAGGGGGTTCCTATGGCTACACCTTC.

This clonotype was counted between two and nine times. The CDR3 region is CASSLGQALEAFF. CDR3 DNA sequence: TGCGCCAGCAGCTTGGGACAGGCACTTGAAGCTTTCTTT. The rearrangement links TRBV5-1 to TRBJ1-1; D is possibly TRBD1 (6 bases). Trimming took 0 bases from V and 7 from J, leaving 10 bases between them. The CDR3 is made up of 13 amino acids. The germline gives CDR1 SGHRS, CDR2 YFSETQ.

The V call is TRBV18, the J call TRBJ1-1; 7 bases are a match to TRBD1. Germline CDR1 KGHSH, CDR2 LQKENI. With V trimmed by 2 bases and J by 7 bases, 7 bases remained unmatched. This CDR3 is 14 amino acids long. The CDR3 sequence: CASSPEQGRDEAFF. In DNA form, the CDR3 reads TGTGCCAGCTCACCAGAACAGGGGAGGGATGAAGCTTTCTTT.

This clonotype came up a few times. This chain links TRBV4-1 with TRBJ2-1, with 14 bases lining up with TRBD2. J lost 2 bases, V lost 1 base, and 4 bases had no gene match. The CDR3 spans 18 residues. The germline V gene has CDR1 MGHRA and CDR2 YSYEKL. CDR3 protein: CASSQGLAGGLAYNEQFF. CDR3 coding DNA: TGCGCCAGCAGCCAAGGACTAGCGGGGGGGCTGGCCTACAATGAGCAGTTCTTC.